This T cell receptor beta chain was recorded in a study of CD4 T cells in relation to SARS-CoV-2 and coronaviruses. Study-wide background: The HLA restriction of the shared crossreactive spike epitopes was mapped. Study outcomes and limitations: No crossreactivity against non-spike viral proteins was tested here. Samples before the pandemic and after infection were not matched within any donor.

Assay used: immunoSEQ multiplex PCR; TCRdb lists only in-frame clones, some missing. The profile covers 20,000 to 30,000 clones, with roughly 76% appearing a single time and around 9.3% taken by the ten largest. Unexposed donor CD4+ T cells date from 2011-2018, before the COVID-19 pandemic. Isolation of CD4+ T cells took place after approximately 10 days in culture. The CDR3 loop spans 16 amino acids. Germline-derived CDR1 and CDR2 are SGHRS and YFSETQ. The ends lost 0 bases at V and 0 bases at J; junction bases unmatched: 5. Remarks on this clone: Its cognate antigen is unknown.

The source is a human donor in good health. Sequencing used CD4+ T cells from PBMCs, cultured in vitro. J is TRBJ2-7 and V is TRBV5-1; 8 positions match TRBD2. The CDR3 loop reads CASSLGLAGFSYEQYF. The CDR3 DNA follows: TGCGCCAGCAGCTTGGGTCTAGCGGGCTTCTCCTACGAGCAGTACTTC.